Shown below are 21 T cell receptor beta chains from a single sample sequenced in a study of cytomegalovirus exposure and HLA in healthy donors. PCR involved 60 Vbeta and 13 Jbeta primers. Clones were sequenced by immunoSEQ multiplex PCR, and TCRdb holds only the in-frame ones, with some missing. The table records more than 95,000 clones, around 75% of them present only once. Material: PBMCs. Every receptor here comes from a woman aged 45-65 years in good health and CMV-seropositive.

A few counts support this clone. This chain uses TRBV4-3 with TRBJ1-6; TRBD1 matches at 11 bases. The germline CDR1 and CDR2 sequences are LGHNA and YSLEER. V lost 0 bases to trimming and J lost 6 bases; unmatched junction nucleotides: 7. CDR3 length equals 18 residues. This CDR3 is CASSQEGQGVIRNSPLHF. In DNA, the CDR3 is TGCGCCAGCAGCCAAGAGGGACAGGGGGTTATTCGTAATTCACCCCTCCACTTT.

The CDR3 coding sequence is TGTGCCAGCAGCCCAAGGGGGAGTGGTCCCGGGGAGCTGTTTTTT. Amino acids: CASSPRGSGPGELFF. V and J are TRBV7-3 and TRBJ2-2; maybe TRBD1 (6 bases). Germline CDR1 SGHTA, CDR2 FQGTGA. V shed 5 bases and J shed 6 bases, with 16 bases lying between them. The CDR3 is made up of 15 amino acids.

The chain recombines TRBV7-2 with TRBJ1-2; 8 nucleotides agree with TRBD1. The V and J ends lost 5 bases and 1 base, in that order; junction bases with no gene match: 9. The CDR3 is 16 amino acids. Germline V gives CDR1 SGHTA, CDR2 FQGNSA. CDR3: CASSIGTGALNYGYTF. The CDR3 nucleotides are TGTGCCAGCAGCATCGGGACAGGAGCACTTAACTATGGCTACACCTTC.

This chain uses TRBV6-6 with TRBJ1-1; D ambiguous. Deletions cut 6 bases from V and 1 base from J, with 12 bases between. Looked up from germline, CDR1 is MNHNY and CDR2 is SVGAGI (reference sequence). The CDR3 has 14 residues. The CDR3 DNA reads TGTGCCAGCAGCACCCAACCCGGGAACACTGAAGCTTTCTTT. As protein: CASSTQPGNTEAFF.

A few counts support this clone. The chain links TRBV6-6 to TRBJ1-1; 8 bases line up with TRBD1. After removal of 4 bases from V and 1 base from J, the junction contained 5 bases not matched to a gene. Germline CDR1 is MNHNY and CDR2 is SVGAGI (reference sequence). The CDR3 is 15 amino acids. As DNA, the CDR3 is TGTGCCAGCAGTTTGCCCGGACAGGGGAACACTGAAGCTTTCTTT. It codes for CASSLPGQGNTEAFF.

The V and J genes are TRBV7-8 and TRBJ1-2, with 7 nucleotides matching TRBD1. The germline gives CDR1 SGHVS, CDR2 FQNEAQ. The CDR3 runs to 14 residues. The V and J ends lost 0 bases and 4 bases, in that order; junction bases with no gene match: 2. CDR3 sequence: CASSLAGTAYGYTF. CDR3 coding DNA: TGTGCCAGCAGCTTAGCGGGGACAGCCTATGGCTACACCTTC.

This chain joins TRBV19 and TRBJ2-1; no clear D. In germline, CDR1 is LNHDA, CDR2 SQIVND (reference sequence). This CDR3 spans 15 amino acids. V lost 6 bases, J lost 4 bases, and 16 bases lay in between. The CDR3, as DNA: TGTGCCAGTAGACCGACCGGAGTCAATTACAATGAGCAGTTCTTC. It encodes CASRPTGVNYNEQFF.

V usage is TRBV10-2 and J usage is TRBJ2-5; weak D call: TRBD2 (6 bases). Germline assignment: CDR1 WSHSY and CDR2 SAAADI. The V end was cut by 0 bases, the J end by 3 bases, with 11 bases between. The CDR3 totals 15 residues. CDR3 DNA: TGCGCCAGCAGTGAGTCGGGCGGGGCAGAAGAGACCCAGTACTTC. As protein: CASSESGGAEETQYF.

The V and J genes are TRBV6-1 and TRBJ1-2, with D perhaps matching TRBD1 (6 bases). The CDR3 consists of 16 residues. V was trimmed by 4 bases and J by 6 bases, leaving 21 bases between them. The germline gives CDR1 MNHNS, CDR2 SASEGT. The CDR3 bases are TGTGCCAGCAGTGGAGCCGGGACACTCGGTCCTGATGGCTACACCTTC. This encodes CASSGAGTLGPDGYTF.

This clone appeared once. V is TRBV9 and J is TRBJ1-2; D remains ambiguous. This CDR3 is 14 amino acids long. The germline gives CDR1 SGDLS, CDR2 YYNGEE. Trimming removed 4 bases from V and 3 bases from J, with 13 bases in between. CDR3 residues: CASSPEGSHYGYTF. The CDR3 nucleotides are TGTGCCAGCAGCCCAGAGGGTAGCCACTATGGCTACACCTTC.

The chain uses TRBV19 and TRBJ2-7; the match to TRBD2 covers 10 bases. CDR3 length: 15 residues. V gave up 7 bases and J gave up 1 base; unmatched junction bases: 7. The germline CDR1 and CDR2 sequences are LNHDA and SQIVND (reference sequence). CDR3 loop: CASTLTSGPSYEQYF. DNA for the CDR3: TGTGCCAGTACCCTGACTAGCGGGCCGTCCTACGAGCAGTACTTC.

This clone was recorded many times. The chain uses TRBV6-5 and TRBJ2-2, with D unresolved. The CDR3 spans 14 residues. V was trimmed by 5 bases and J by 6 bases, leaving 13 bases between them. Germline CDR1 MNHEY, CDR2 SVGAGI. The CDR3 DNA sequence: TGTGCCAGCAGTCACGCGCGGCTCCCCGGGGAGCTGTTTTTT. Translating gives CASSHARLPGELFF.

The chain couples TRBV5-1 to TRBJ1-1, with D perhaps TRBD1 (5 bases). The CDR3 totals 16 residues. Germline CDR1 and CDR2: SGHRS and YFSETQ. V lost 0 bases and J 6 bases, leaving 18 bases between the germline ends. The CDR3 sequence: CASSLAGGQGSSEAFF. Here the CDR3 DNA reads TGCGCCAGCAGCTTGGCGGGAGGTCAGGGATCCTCTGAAGCTTTCTTT.

This chain joins TRBV6-5 and TRBJ1-5; 7 nucleotides line up with TRBD1. The germline V gene has CDR1 MNHEY and CDR2 SVGAGI. This CDR3 is built from 12 residues. V lost 8 bases, J lost 2 bases, and 0 bases stayed unmatched. CDR3 sequence: CASGQGNQPQHF. CDR3 nucleotides: TGTGCCAGCGGACAGGGCAATCAGCCCCAGCATTTT.

This clone was detected a few times. This chain connects TRBV4-3 to TRBJ2-6, with unresolved D. Germline V gene lookup returns CDR1 LGHNA and CDR2 YSLEER. The ends were cut back, 0 bases at V and 0 bases at J, with 6 bases in the middle. This CDR3 is 16 amino acids long. CDR3 amino acids: CASSQEGVSGANVLTF. The CDR3 region has the DNA TGCGCCAGCAGCCAAGAGGGCGTCTCTGGGGCCAACGTCCTGACTTTC.

The chain combines TRBV27 with TRBJ1-2; unclear D gene. This CDR3 has 15 amino acids. CDR1 and CDR2 (germline): MNHEY, SMNVEV (reference sequence). V dropped 8 bases and J dropped 4 bases, with 20 bases sitting between them. The CDR3 nucleotides are TGTGCCAGCCCGAAGCTTTCAAAGGAGGGCTATGGCTACACCTTC. It codes for CASPKLSKEGYGYTF.

This chain joins TRBV6-6 and TRBJ1-5; TRBD1 matches at 8 bases. The V gene end was trimmed by 5 bases and the J gene end by 3 bases; junction bases not matched to a gene: 6. The CDR3 is 15 residues long. Looked up from germline, CDR1 is MNHNY and CDR2 is SVGAGI (reference sequence). The CDR3 protein is CASSKDRGDNQPQHF. In DNA form, the CDR3 reads TGTGCCAGCAGTAAAGACAGGGGTGACAATCAGCCCCAGCATTTT.

V is TRBV5-6 and J is TRBJ2-7; weak D call: TRBD2 (6 bases). V shed 4 bases and J shed 3 bases, with 20 bases lying between them. Per germline, CDR1 SGHDT and CDR2 YYEEEE. The CDR3 has 16 amino acids. As DNA, the CDR3 is TGTGCCAGCAGCCCCCCTTGGGGCAGGGAGGACTACGAGCAGTACTTC. This gives the protein CASSPPWGREDYEQYF.

V gene TRBV11-3 combines with J gene TRBJ2-1, with 13 nucleotides matching TRBD2. CDR1 and CDR2 (germline): SGHNT, YENEEA. This CDR3 has 15 residues. Trimming took 3 bases from V and 10 from J; bases not matched to a gene: 6. The CDR3, as DNA: TGTGCCAGCAGCTTGGGACTAGCGGGGAGGGGGGAGCAGTTCTTC. Its translation: CASSLGLAGRGEQFF.

The rearrangement uses TRBV5-4 and TRBJ1-5, with 7 bases identical to TRBD1. This CDR3 spans 16 amino acids. J was trimmed by 0 bases and V by 0 bases; bases with no gene match: 3. The germline V gene encodes CDR1 SGHNT and CDR2 YYREEE (reference sequence). The CDR3: CASSLGGQYSNQPQHF. The CDR3 nucleotides read TGTGCCAGCAGCTTGGGGGGACAGTATAGCAATCAGCCCCAGCATTTT.

The V call is TRBV7-2, the J call TRBJ1-5; TRBD1 is a possible D gene (5 bases). V shed 4 bases and J shed 6 bases, with 13 bases lying between them. The CDR3 has 14 amino acids. CDR1 is SGHTA, CDR2 FQGNSA, per germline. CDR3 region: CASSSTGSGQPQHF. As DNA, the CDR3 is TGTGCCAGCAGCTCAACAGGTTCGGGTCAGCCCCAGCATTTT.